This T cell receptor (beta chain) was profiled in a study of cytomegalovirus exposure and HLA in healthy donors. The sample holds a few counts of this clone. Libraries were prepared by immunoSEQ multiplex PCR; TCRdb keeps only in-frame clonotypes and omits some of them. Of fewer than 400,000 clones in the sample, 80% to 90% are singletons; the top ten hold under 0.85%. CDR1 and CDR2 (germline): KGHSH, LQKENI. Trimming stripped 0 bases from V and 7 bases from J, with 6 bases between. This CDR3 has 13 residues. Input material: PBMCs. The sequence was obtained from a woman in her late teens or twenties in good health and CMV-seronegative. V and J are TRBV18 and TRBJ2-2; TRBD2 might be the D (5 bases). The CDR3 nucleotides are TGTGCCAGCTCACCACCGGCGGGCGGGGAGCTGTTTTTT. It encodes CASSPPAGGELFF.